The 22 T cell receptor beta chains below come from one sample, sequenced in a study of T cell responses to AZD1222 COVID-19 vaccine. Some clones are missing from TCRdb's copy, which holds only in-frame ones; the method was immunoSEQ multiplex PCR. The table includes 120,000 to 150,000 clones, nearly 90% detected once. The material was peripheral blood, obtained 28 days after the second dose of the MenACWY control vaccine. These receptors all come from an adult who received the MenACWY meningococcal vaccine as a control.

The genes are TRBV4-3 and TRBJ1-3; the D is unclear. Germline lookup yields CDR1 LGHNA and CDR2 YSLEER. This CDR3 has 16 amino acids. V dropped 1 base and J dropped 0 bases, with 10 bases sitting between them. The CDR3 spells CASSQAVGLSGNTIYF. Written as DNA, the CDR3 is TGCGCCAGCAGCCAAGCGGTGGGCCTCTCTGGAAACACCATATATTTT.

This chain connects TRBV6-5 to TRBJ1-3; 10 bases map to TRBD1. This CDR3 is 15 amino acids long. Germline CDR1 reads MNHEY; CDR2 reads SVGAGI. The junction had 7 bases not matched to a gene; V was cut back by 6 bases and J by 5 bases. CDR3 region: CASSSTGGARNTIYF. CDR3 bases: TGTGCCAGCAGCTCGACAGGGGGCGCGAGAAACACCATATATTTT.

This chain uses TRBV7-8 with TRBJ2-5; D unclear. Trimming cost V 5 bases and J 2 bases, with 9 bases left between them. This CDR3 spans 13 amino acids. CDR1 and CDR2 (germline): SGHVS, FQNEAQ. The CDR3 spells CASSPDGQETQYF. The DNA for the CDR3 is TGTGCCAGCAGCCCGGACGGGCAAGAGACCCAGTACTTC.

For the CDR3, the DNA is TGTGCCAGCTCACCACTCCCAGGGCCTAGCACAGATACGCAGTATTTT. This encodes CASSPLPGPSTDTQYF. The chain carries TRBV18 and TRBJ2-3, with D perhaps TRBD1 (5 bases). Trimming took 1 base from V and 0 from J, leaving 11 bases between them. CDR3 length equals 16 residues. Germline CDR1 KGHSH, CDR2 LQKENI.

This chain joins TRBV5-1 and TRBJ2-7; D perhaps matches TRBD1 (6 bases). This CDR3 is built from 12 residues. The germline V gene has CDR1 SGHRS and CDR2 YFSETQ. The germline V and J ends were trimmed by 3 bases and 5 bases, with 9 bases remaining between them. The CDR3 DNA follows: TGCGCCAGCAGCTACCAGGGGAACGAGCAGTACTTC. It specifies CASSYQGNEQYF.

The rearrangement joins TRBV9 to TRBJ1-2; 9 bases line up with TRBD1. V gave up 3 bases and J gave up 2 bases; unmatched junction bases: 2. The CDR3 extends over 14 amino acids. Germline V gene data show CDR1 as SGDLS and CDR2 as YYNGEE. CDR3 sequence: CASSGQGVNYGYTF. CDR3 bases: TGTGCCAGCAGCGGACAGGGGGTGAACTATGGCTACACCTTC.

The chain joins TRBV5-4 to TRBJ1-1, with D hard to call. This CDR3 is built from 15 residues. Per germline, CDR1 SGHNT and CDR2 YYREEE (reference sequence). V was trimmed by 4 bases and J by 0 bases, leaving 13 bases between them. The CDR3 region has the DNA TGTGCCAGCAGCCTACCGTACGGTATGAACACTGAAGCTTTCTTT. It specifies CASSLPYGMNTEAFF.

This chain links TRBV5-1 with TRBJ2-6; 7 positions agree with TRBD2. The CDR3 runs 14 residues. Germline CDR1 reads SGHRS; CDR2 reads YFSETQ. Trimming took 6 bases from V and 2 from J; bases not matched to a gene: 2. Written as DNA, the CDR3 is TGCGCCAGCACGGGGGGTCCTGGGGCCAACGTCCTGACTTTC. The encoded protein is CASTGGPGANVLTF.

The chain is built from TRBV24-1 and TRBJ2-1; 12 bases map to TRBD2. The CDR3 contains 15 residues. Losses at the gene ends were 8 bases for V and 6 bases for J; bases not matched to a gene: 7. Looked up from germline, CDR1 is KGHDR and CDR2 is SFDVKD. In DNA, the CDR3 is TGTGCCACCAAGGCTAGCGGGGGGGGTGGCAATGAGCAGTTCTTC. This translates into CATKASGGGGNEQFF.

The J gene is TRBJ1-2, the V gene TRBV9; D is undetermined. The V end lost 0 bases, the J end lost 3 bases, and 12 bases lay between the germline ends. CDR3 length: 15 amino acids. Germline CDR1 and CDR2: SGDLS and YYNGEE. The CDR3 bases are TGTGCCAGCAGCGTAGAGGAGGGCCCGGACTATGGCTACACCTTC. It is translated as CASSVEEGPDYGYTF.

V and J are TRBV19 and TRBJ1-5; 8 bases are a match to TRBD1. Germline-derived CDR1 and CDR2 are LNHDA and SQIVND (reference sequence). After removal of 8 bases from V and 7 bases from J, the junction contained 4 bases not matched to a gene. This CDR3 has 12 residues. The CDR3 is CASGQGEQPQHF. DNA for the CDR3: TGTGCCAGTGGACAGGGCGAGCAGCCCCAGCATTTT.

V and J are TRBV6-6 and TRBJ1-6; perhaps TRBD1 as D (6 bases). Trimming took 5 bases from V and 8 from J, leaving 16 bases between them. There are 15 residues in the CDR3. Germline V gene sequence: CDR1 MNHNY, CDR2 SVGAGI (reference sequence). The CDR3 spells CASSRTGIPDSPLHF. The CDR3, as DNA: TGTGCCAGCAGTCGAACAGGGATTCCGGATTCACCCCTCCACTTT.

The gene calls are TRBV6-5 and TRBJ2-7, with TRBD1 identical over 8 bases. The ends lost 9 bases at V and 2 bases at J; junction bases unmatched: 3. There are 12 residues in the CDR3. In germline, CDR1 is MNHEY, CDR2 SVGAGI. The CDR3 reads CASRQGPYEQYF. CDR3 nucleotide sequence: TGTGCCAGTAGACAGGGGCCCTACGAGCAGTACTTC.

The chain is built from TRBV6-5 and TRBJ2-4, with TRBD2 matching 8 bases. Germline CDR1 MNHEY, CDR2 SVGAGI. The V gene end was trimmed by 11 bases and the J gene end by 7 bases; junction bases not matched to a gene: 7. This CDR3 spans 12 amino acids. CDR3 loop: CAGGTGGNIQYF. The DNA for the CDR3 is TGTGCCGGAGGGACGGGGGGGAACATTCAGTACTTC.

V is TRBV6-2 or TRBV6-3 and J is TRBJ1-1, with a tentative D call TRBD1 (6 bases). Per germline, CDR1 MNHEY and CDR2 SVGEGT. This CDR3 region has 13 residues. Trimming stripped 2 bases from V and 5 bases from J, with 9 bases between. The CDR3 reads CASSYGGRTEAFF. The CDR3 DNA follows: TGTGCCAGCAGTTACGGGGGCCGGACTGAAGCTTTCTTT.

The V and J genes are TRBV15 and TRBJ2-5; TRBD1 agrees at 7 bases. The CDR3 covers 15 residues. Looked up from germline, CDR1 is LNHNV and CDR2 is YYDKDF (reference sequence). After removal of 2 bases from V and 5 bases from J, the junction contained 8 bases not matched to a gene. CDR3 nucleotide sequence: TGTGCCACCAGCAGACCCGACAGGGCCACGGAGACCCAGTACTTC. This codes for CATSRPDRATETQYF. Full variable domain (outside the CDR3, taken from reference TRBV15 and TRBJ2-5): DAMVIQNPRYQVTQFGKPVTLSCSQTLNHNVMYWYQQKSSQAPKLLFHYYDKDFNNEADTPDNFQSRRPNTSFCFLDIRSPGLGDTAMYLCATSRPDRATETQYFGPGTRLLVL.

The chain is built from TRBV9 and TRBJ2-2; 8 bases are shared with TRBD2. Losses at the gene ends were 3 bases for V and 4 bases for J; bases not matched to a gene: 23. CDR1 SGDLS and CDR2 YYNGEE come from the germline V gene. The CDR3 totals 21 residues. The CDR3 coding sequence is TGTGCCAGCAGCGCCCCCGGGGGGGCTAGCGGACTCGAAAGGGGCACCGGGGAGCTGTTTTTT. This codes for CASSAPGGASGLERGTGELFF.

The chain carries TRBV4-3 and TRBJ1-6; a possible D gene is TRBD1 (5 bases). The ends were cut back, 1 base at V and 5 bases at J, with 12 bases in the middle. Looked up from germline, CDR1 is LGHNA and CDR2 is YSLEER. The CDR3 runs to 16 residues. Written as DNA, the CDR3 is TGCGCCAGCAGCCAAGGGGCCAGGGCGAATAATTCACCCCTCCACTTT. Its protein product is CASSQGARANNSPLHF.

The chain couples TRBV18 to TRBJ2-7; TRBD1 aligns across 7 bases. CDR1 KGHSH and CDR2 LQKENI come from the germline V gene. CDR3 length: 14 amino acids. J lost 7 bases, V lost 4 bases, and 10 bases had no gene match. CDR3 DNA: TGTGCCAGCTCACAACAGGGGATTAAGGGAGAGCAGTACTTC. The encoded protein is CASSQQGIKGEQYF.

V is TRBV7-2 and J is TRBJ2-1; D gene ambiguous. V was clipped by 0 bases and J by 0 bases, with 3 bases between them. The CDR3 extends over 14 amino acids. Germline CDR1 SGHTA, CDR2 FQGNSA. The CDR3 protein is CASSLASSYNEQFF. The CDR3 nucleotides read TGTGCCAGCAGCTTAGCTTCCTCCTACAATGAGCAGTTCTTC.

The chain links TRBV25-1 to TRBJ2-3, with D hard to call. The germline gives CDR1 MGHDK, CDR2 SYGVNS. V lost 7 bases and J 8 bases, leaving 16 bases between the germline ends. This CDR3 comprises 13 residues. The CDR3 is CASTWMSSRTQYF. CDR3 sequence (DNA): TGTGCCAGCACCTGGATGAGCAGCCGTACGCAGTATTTT.

This chain links TRBV6-5 with TRBJ2-5; TRBD1 aligns across 10 bases. CDR3 length: 15 residues. Germline CDR1 reads MNHEY; CDR2 reads SVGAGI. J lost 5 bases, V lost 2 bases, and 5 bases had no gene match. This CDR3 is CASSYRDRGAETQYF. CDR3 DNA sequence: TGTGCCAGCAGTTACAGGGACAGGGGAGCGGAGACCCAGTACTTC.